This T cell receptor (beta chain) was documented in a study of human T cells and chemical hapten exposure. Study details: While the approximately 24-week study was under way, patients received diphenylcyclopropenone on the scalp every week. Patients, mostly women, had alopecia areata, alopecia totalis or alopecia universalis.

Trimming took off 0 bases at V and 0 bases at J, with 9 bases between the two ends. The CDR3 is 15 amino acids. The germline CDR1 and CDR2 sequences are SGDLS and YYNGEE. Whole-study results and caveats: With DPC sensitization, TCRs exceeding 1 in 1000 frequency showed no change.

This clonotype appeared a few times. Its antigen remains unknown. The time point is: patch test 2, 6 weeks after DPC sensitization. The treatment is: therapeutic diphenylcyclopropenone sensitization with weekly scalp DPC. TCRdb passed the RACE reads through MiXCR, listing each CDR3 protein once. This table has more than 90,000 distinct CDR3 sequences, about an eighth appearing once. The specimen comprised whole blood, sampled in connection with sensitization to the hapten diphenylcyclopropenone (DPC). This sequence originates from a woman between 40 and 50 years old with alopecia areata. Some clones in this sample may be carry-over from other donors' samples. The rearrangement links TRBV9 to TRBJ1-1; no firm D call. CDR3: CASSVEGLMNTEAFF. CDR3 bases: TGTGCCAGCAGCGTAGAAGGCCTAATGAACACTGAAGCTTTCTTT.